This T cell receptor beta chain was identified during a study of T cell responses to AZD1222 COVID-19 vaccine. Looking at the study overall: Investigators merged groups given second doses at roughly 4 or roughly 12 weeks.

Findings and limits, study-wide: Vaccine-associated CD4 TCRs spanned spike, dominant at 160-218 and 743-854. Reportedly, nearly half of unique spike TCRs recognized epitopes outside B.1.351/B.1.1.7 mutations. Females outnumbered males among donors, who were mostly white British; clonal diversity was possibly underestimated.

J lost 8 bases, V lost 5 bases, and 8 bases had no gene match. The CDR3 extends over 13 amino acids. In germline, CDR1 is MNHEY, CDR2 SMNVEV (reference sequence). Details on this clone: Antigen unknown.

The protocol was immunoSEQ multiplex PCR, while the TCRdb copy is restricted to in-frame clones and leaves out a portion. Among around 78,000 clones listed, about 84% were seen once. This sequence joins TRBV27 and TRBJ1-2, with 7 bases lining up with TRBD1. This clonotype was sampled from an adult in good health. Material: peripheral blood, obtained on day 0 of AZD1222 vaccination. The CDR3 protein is CASSTRQGWGYTF. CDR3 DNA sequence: TGTGCCAGCAGTACCCGACAGGGTTGGGGCTACACCTTC.